This T cell receptor beta chain came from a study of blood T cell repertoires in COVID-19. TCRdb's table, derived via immunoSEQ multiplex PCR, lists solely in-frame clones and lacks some. There are about 140,000 clones in the sample; 75% to 90% occur only once, and 1.7% lies in the top ten. This CDR3 spans 17 amino acids. With 1 base removed from V and 1 base from J, the gap between germline ends came to 16 bases. CDR1 and CDR2 from the germline V gene are SGHAT and FQNNGV. In this sample, this clone turned up a few times. The J gene is TRBJ1-1, the V gene TRBV11-2, with TRBD1 as a possible D gene (6 bases). Material: peripheral blood. This clonotype was obtained from a woman between 50 and 59 years old with acute or convalescent COVID-19. CDR3 region: CASSLGYGGAGNTEAFF. CDR3 coding DNA: TGTGCCAGCAGCTTAGGATATGGGGGGGCCGGGAACACTGAAGCTTTCTTT.